Listed below are T cell receptor beta chains from one sample, sequenced in a study of cytomegalovirus exposure and HLA in healthy donors. Here immunoSEQ multiplex PCR was the method, and the copy in TCRdb shows in-frame clones only, minus some. The sample carries about 140,000 clones, about four fifths recorded once. The sequencing input was PBMCs. The receptors derive from a male donor in good health and CMV-seronegative. Each CDR3 is given with its conserved first and last residue. D genes are given only for firm matches. Some rows mark clone size as missing; the rest say once, few, many or name a class of expanded clone.

abundance	v_gene	j_gene	d_gene	CDR3aa	CDR3nt
NA	TRBV4-3	TRBJ2-6	NA	CASSRWTIKSSGANVLTF	TGCGCCAGCAGCCGATGGACTATTAAGAGCTCTGGGGCCAACGTCCTGACTTTC
NA	TRBV4-3	TRBJ2-7	TRBD2	CASSLRPLAGAYEQYF	TGCGCCAGCAGCCTCCGTCCCCTAGCGGGGGCCTACGAGCAGTACTTC
NA	TRBV9	TRBJ2-5	TRBD2	CASSGTSQETQYF	TGTGCCAGCAGCGGGACTAGTCAAGAGACCCAGTACTTC
NA	TRBV7-2	TRBJ2-3	NA	CASSLTGADTQYF	TGTGCCAGCAGCTTAACGGGAGCAGATACGCAGTATTTT
NA	TRBV21-1	TRBJ2-5	NA	CATYPGGFGETQYF	TGTGCCACCTATCCTGGGGGGTTTGGAGAGACCCAGTACTTC
NA	TRBV5-5	TRBJ2-3	NA	CASSLSGDRTDTQYF	TGTGCCAGCAGCCTTAGCGGAGACCGCACAGATACGCAGTATTTT
NA	TRBV7-9	TRBJ1-2	NA	CASSSQGARYTF	TGTGCCAGCAGCTCCCAGGGCGCTCGCTACACCTTC
NA	TRBV28	TRBJ2-3	TRBD1	CASSTTGGGDTDTQYF	TGTGCCAGCAGCACAACAGGGGGCGGCGACACAGATACGCAGTATTTT
NA	TRBV15	TRBJ2-5	NA	CATSPRLGEAETQYF	TGTGCCACCAGCCCAAGACTAGGGGAGGCAGAGACCCAGTACTTC
NA	TRBV19	TRBJ1-5	NA	CAGSTSGNQPQHF	TGTGCCGGATCAACTAGTGGCAATCAGCCCCAGCATTTT
NA	TRBV30	TRBJ2-7	TRBD2	CAWSTLAGVSEQYF	TGTGCCTGGAGTACCCTAGCGGGAGTGAGCGAGCAGTACTTC
few	TRBV7-6	TRBJ2-7	NA	CASSLFSDTSYEQYF	TGTGCCAGCAGCTTATTCTCCGACACCTCCTACGAGCAGTACTTC
few	TRBV11-1	TRBJ2-7	TRBD2	CASRLAASSYEQYF	TGTGCCAGCAGACTAGCGGCAAGCTCCTACGAGCAGTACTTC
few	TRBV29-1	TRBJ2-3	NA	CSVEDGRENTDTQYF	TGCAGCGTTGAAGATGGCCGGGAAAACACAGATACGCAGTATTTT
NA	TRBV28	TRBJ2-7	NA	CASSRGYEQYF	TGTGCCAGCAGCCGCGGCTACGAGCAGTACTTC